The 17 T cell receptor beta chains in this list originate from one sample, sequenced in a study of PD-1 blockade in classical Hodgkin lymphoma. Repertoires were generated with immunoSEQ multiplex PCR, while TCRdb's copy carries only in-frame clones and drops some. The sample holds several thousand clones; 84% are singletons and the top ten take about 33%. Each patient experienced a relapse that followed autologous stem cell transplantation, and brentuximab vedotin exposure varied. This sample comprised peripheral blood mononuclear cells (PBMCs), obtained at baseline. The receptors derive from a human donor with classical Hodgkin lymphoma.

The chain uses TRBV5-1 and TRBJ1-2, with D possibly TRBD1 on 5 matching bases. Germline CDR1 SGHRS, CDR2 YFSETQ. This CDR3 is 13 amino acids long. V lost 4 bases and J lost 4, with 11 bases in between. CDR3 in DNA: TGCGCCAGCAGCCCGGGACCGGCCTATGGCTACACCTTC. Protein product: CASSPGPAYGYTF.

This clone was observed once. The chain is built from TRBV13 and TRBJ2-7; TRBD2 matches at 10 bases. This CDR3 has 15 amino acids. Germline assignment: CDR1 PRHDT and CDR2 FYEKMQ (reference sequence). V lost 5 bases and J lost 1; bases outside the gene matches: 5. The CDR3, as DNA: TGTGCCAGCAGCCCACGGACTAGCGGTTCCTACGAGCAGTACTTC. This encodes CASSPRTSGSYEQYF.

V gene TRBV2 combines with J gene TRBJ1-1; D uncertain. V lost 2 bases and J 8 bases, leaving 12 bases between the germline ends. The length of the CDR3 is 13 residues. Germline V gives CDR1 SNHLY, CDR2 FYNNEI. CDR3 loop: CASSERHKKEAFF. The CDR3 DNA reads TGTGCCAGCAGTGAAAGACACAAAAAAGAAGCTTTCTTT.

There are a few counts of this clone. The gene calls are TRBV7-8 and TRBJ2-2, with 13 bases fitting TRBD2. From germline, CDR1 is SGHVS and CDR2 FQNEAQ. V lost 5 bases, J lost 4 bases, and 4 bases stayed unmatched. This CDR3 has 16 residues. Here the CDR3 DNA reads TGTGCCAGCAGCCCACTAGCGGGAGGGGCCACCGGGGAGCTGTTTTTT. As protein: CASSPLAGGATGELFF.

The V gene is TRBV11-2, the J gene TRBJ2-1, with 13 bases fitting TRBD2. With V trimmed by 1 base and J by 7 bases, 1 base remained unmatched. Germline CDR1 reads SGHAT; CDR2 reads FQNNGV. The CDR3 loop spans 15 amino acids. The CDR3, as DNA: TGTGCCAGCAGCTTAGTGACTAGCGGGAGGAATGAGCAGTTCTTC. It translates to CASSLVTSGRNEQFF.

V and J are TRBV6-6 and TRBJ1-5, with D possibly being TRBD1 (6 bases). The ends were cut back, 8 bases at V and 9 bases at J, with 23 bases in the middle. The germline V gene encodes CDR1 MNHNY and CDR2 SVGAGI (reference sequence). The CDR3 covers 15 residues. The CDR3 loop reads CASGVIEDSTRPQHF. The CDR3 DNA reads TGTGCCAGCGGGGTTATCGAGGACAGTACTAGGCCCCAGCATTTT.

The genes are TRBV9 and TRBJ1-2, with 9 bases identical to TRBD1. Trimming at V came to 0 bases and at J to 7 bases, leaving 10 bases not matched to a gene. This CDR3 contains 16 residues. Germline V gene data show CDR1 as SGDLS and CDR2 as YYNGEE. This chain's CDR3 is CASSVGKTGGASGYTF. CDR3 in DNA: TGTGCCAGCAGCGTAGGAAAAACAGGGGGCGCATCTGGCTACACCTTC.

The CDR3 DNA follows: TGTGCCAGCAGTCTACTAGCGGCCCAAGAGACCCAGTACTTC. Translated, it gives CASSLLAAQETQYF. This chain joins TRBV7-9 and TRBJ2-5; TRBD2 agrees at 8 bases. With 6 bases clipped from V and 1 base from J, the junction kept 4 bases outside the gene matches. Germline-derived CDR1 and CDR2 are SEHNR and FQNEAQ (reference sequence). The CDR3 consists of 14 residues.

The chain couples TRBV6-5 to TRBJ2-7, with TRBD2 identical over 7 bases. The closer fit of TRBJ2-1 to the DNA end suggests the J call may be wrong. Germline CDR1 MNHEY, CDR2 SVGAGI. There are 16 residues in the CDR3. Written as DNA, the CDR3 is TGTGCCAGCAGTTACTCTGCAGGCGGGAGTTACAATGAGCAGTTCTTC. It yields the protein CASSYSAGGSYNEQFF.

V is TRBV5-4 and J is TRBJ2-7; D possibly corresponds to TRBD1 (5 bases). The CDR3 extends over 14 amino acids. Trimming removed 4 bases from V and 0 bases from J, with 11 bases in between. In germline, CDR1 is SGHNT, CDR2 YYREEE (reference sequence). The CDR3 loop reads CASSPFDSSYEQYF. The CDR3 DNA sequence: TGTGCCAGCAGCCCTTTTGACAGCTCCTACGAGCAGTACTTC.

Here the CDR3 reads CASSIRAGLGGIPNTGELFF. The CDR3 coding sequence is TGTGCCAGTAGTATACGGGCAGGTCTGGGAGGGATCCCGAACACCGGGGAGCTGTTTTTT. The V gene is TRBV19, the J gene TRBJ2-2; 7 bases fit TRBD2. Germline CDR1 and CDR2: LNHDA and SQIVND (reference sequence). The CDR3 is made up of 20 amino acids. The ends lost 2 bases at V and 0 bases at J; junction bases unmatched: 15.

The genes are TRBV4-1 and TRBJ2-4; D might be TRBD1 or TRBD2, each matching 6 bases. The V end was cut by 1 base, the J end by 3 bases, with 13 bases between. The CDR3 extends over 16 amino acids. Looked up from germline, CDR1 is MGHRA and CDR2 is YSYEKL. CDR3 in amino acids: CASSQGGALGKNIQYF. CDR3 in DNA: TGCGCCAGCAGCCAAGGGGGGGCTTTGGGCAAAAACATTCAGTACTTC.

The chain uses TRBV27 and TRBJ1-2; D unresolved. V was pared by 4 bases and J by 7 bases, with 10 bases between. The CDR3 is 12 residues long. The germline gives CDR1 MNHEY, CDR2 SMNVEV (reference sequence). The CDR3 DNA follows: TGTGCCAGCAGTTCCCCACGGGCTGGCTACACCTTC. Protein product: CASSSPRAGYTF.

This clone appeared a few times. V is TRBV6-1 and J is TRBJ2-7; possibly TRBD1 or TRBD2 for D (5 bases each). V shed 6 bases and J shed 9 bases, with 18 bases lying between them. Germline V lookup: CDR1 MNHNS, CDR2 SASEGT. This CDR3 has 13 residues. The CDR3 DNA is TGTGCCAGCAGCGATGGGACCTGGGACGGGCAGTACTTC. This codes for CASSDGTWDGQYF.

The chain couples TRBV6-1 to TRBJ2-2, with D hard to call. From germline, CDR1 is MNHNS and CDR2 SASEGT. This CDR3 region has 14 residues. V lost 3 bases and J lost 2, with 7 bases in between. Written as DNA, the CDR3 is TGTGCCAGCAGTGAGGCGGCAAACACCGGGGAGCTGTTTTTT. Translated: CASSEAANTGELFF.

This clone was seen once. The V and J genes are TRBV9 and TRBJ2-2, with 7 positions matching TRBD1. With V trimmed by 7 bases and J by 1 base, 7 bases remained unmatched. Germline V gene lookup returns CDR1 SGDLS and CDR2 YYNGEE. The CDR3 covers 15 residues. As DNA, the CDR3 is TGTGCCAGCGACGCGACAGGGTTGAACACCGGGGAGCTGTTTTTT. This codes for CASDATGLNTGELFF. The complete variable domain, with remaining parts taken from reference TRBV9 and TRBJ2-2, reads DSGVTQTPKHLITATGQRVTLRCSPRSGDLSVYWYQQSLDQGLQFLIQYYNGEERAKGNILERFSAQQFPDLHSELNLSSLELGDSALYFCASDATGLNTGELFFGEGSRLTVL.

This chain joins TRBV30 and TRBJ1-2, with D unclear. Germline lookup yields CDR1 GTSNPN and CDR2 SVGIG (reference sequence). With 3 bases removed from V and 7 bases from J, the gap between germline ends came to 27 bases. CDR3 length equals 17 residues. The CDR3 DNA is TGTGCCTGGAGGACAATAGGTGGAGGGAATAATATTTTTGGCTACACCTTC. Translating gives CAWRTIGGGNNIFGYTF.